The following is a T cell receptor (beta chain) sequence with its context. The antigen is not known. The data belong to a study of cytomegalovirus exposure and HLA in healthy donors. Study-wide results and limits: The HLA-A and HLA-B alleles of most subjects were reportedly predicted accurately from TCR beta sequences.

Nominally healthy donors provided the samples, though records likely missed some immune exposures. Primers for the PCR totalled 60 Vbeta and 13 Jbeta. The repertoire was sequenced with immunoSEQ multiplex PCR; TCRdb's copy has only in-frame clones and lacks some. The sample includes roughly 89,000 clones, roughly 63% of them seen just once. This CDR3 region has 12 residues. Trimming shortened V by 5 bases and J by 5 bases, and 4 bases separated the two germline ends. From germline, CDR1 is MNHEY and CDR2 SVGAGI. The clonotype comes from a woman in her forties or fifties in good health and CMV-seropositive. The sequenced sample was PBMCs. This chain connects TRBV6-5 to TRBJ1-6; D gene unclear. Written as DNA, the CDR3 is TGTGCCAGCAGTCTTAATAATTCACCCCTCCACTTT. It codes for CASSLNNSPLHF.